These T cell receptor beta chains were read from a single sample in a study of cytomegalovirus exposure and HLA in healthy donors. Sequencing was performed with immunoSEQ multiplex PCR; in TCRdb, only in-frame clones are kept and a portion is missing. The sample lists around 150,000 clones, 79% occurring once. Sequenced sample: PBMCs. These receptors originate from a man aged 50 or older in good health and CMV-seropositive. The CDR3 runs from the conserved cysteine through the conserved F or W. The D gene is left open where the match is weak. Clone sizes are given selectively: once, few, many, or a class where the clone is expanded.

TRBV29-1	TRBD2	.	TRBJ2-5	TGCAGCGTGGGGCTGAGACTAGCGGTAGAGACCCAGTACTTC	CSVGLRLAVETQYF
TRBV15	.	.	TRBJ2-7	TGTGCCACCAGCAGAGATCGCGGGTACGAGCAGTACTTC	CATSRDRGYEQYF
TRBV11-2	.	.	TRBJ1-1	TGTGCCAGCAGCCTCCGGGGCACTGAAGCTTTCTTT	CASSLRGTEAFF
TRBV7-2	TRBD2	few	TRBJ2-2	TGTGCCAGCAGCCTAGTGGGGACTAGCGGGACCGGGGAGCTGTTTTTT	CASSLVGTSGTGELFF
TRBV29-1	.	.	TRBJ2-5	TGCAGCGTTGAAAGGGGATCAACCGGGACCCAGTACTTC	CSVERGSTGTQYF
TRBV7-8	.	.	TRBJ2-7	TGTGCCAGCAGTTTATATTTTGAGTTCGTTCTAGCGCAAACCTACGAGCAGTACTTC	CASSLYFEFVLAQTYEQYF
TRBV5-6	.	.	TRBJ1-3	TGTGCCAGCAGCTTGGTGGCCTCTGGAAACACCATATATTTT	CASSLVASGNTIYF
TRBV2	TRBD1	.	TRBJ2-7	TGTGCCAGCAGAAACAGGGGGGAAGAGCAGTACTTC	CASRNRGEEQYF
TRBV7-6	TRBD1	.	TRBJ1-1	TGTGCCAGCAGCTTCTCGGCTACAGGGGGGTACACTGAAGCTTTCTTT	CASSFSATGGYTEAFF
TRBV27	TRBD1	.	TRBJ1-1	TGTGCCAGCAGTTTAAGGGGGCGCGGGACTGAAGCTTTCTTT	CASSLRGRGTEAFF
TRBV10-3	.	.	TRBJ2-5	TGTGCCATCAGCCGGGACTACCAAGAGACCCAGTACTTC	CAISRDYQETQYF
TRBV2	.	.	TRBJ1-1	TGTGCCAGGAGGTGGGGGGGCAACACTGAAGCTTTCTTT	CARRWGGNTEAFF
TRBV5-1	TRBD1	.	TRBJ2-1	TGCGCCAGCAGCCGGGACAGGGGTGCCTACAATGAGCAGTTCTTC	CASSRDRGAYNEQFF
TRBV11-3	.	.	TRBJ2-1	TGTGCCAGCAGCTTAAGACAGTCCTACAATGAGCAGTTCTTC	CASSLRQSYNEQFF
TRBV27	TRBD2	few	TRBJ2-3	TGTGCCAGCAGTCTTCGGGACTACAAAAGCACAGATACGCAGTATTTT	CASSLRDYKSTDTQYF
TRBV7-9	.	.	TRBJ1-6	TGTGCCAGCAGCTTAGGTTCAGGTTCAAATTCACCCCTCCACTTT	CASSLGSGSNSPLHF
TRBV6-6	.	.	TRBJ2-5	TGTGCCAGCAGTTTCCAGGGCCCGCTTCACCAAGAGACCCAGTACTTC	CASSFQGPLHQETQYF
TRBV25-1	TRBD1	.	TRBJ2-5	TGTGCCAGCAATCCGACAGGGGGGACCCAGTACTTC	CASNPTGGTQYF
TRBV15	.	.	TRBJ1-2	TGTGCCACCAGCAGAGGTGGGGGGACTAACTATGGCTACACCTTC	CATSRGGGTNYGYTF
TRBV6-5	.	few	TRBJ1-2	TGTGCCAGCAGGATCGGGGATTATGGCTACACCTTC	CASRIGDYGYTF
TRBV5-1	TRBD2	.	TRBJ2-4	TGCGCCAGCAGCCCAAACCCGGGACTAGCGGGGGGAGCCAAAAACATTCAGTACTTC	CASSPNPGLAGGAKNIQYF
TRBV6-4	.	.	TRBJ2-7	TGTGCCAGCATCAAGGGGAGGTACGAGCAGTACTTC	CASIKGRYEQYF
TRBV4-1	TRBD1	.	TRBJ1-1	TGCGCCAGCAGCCTGACAGGGTTCACTGAAGCTTTCTTT	CASSLTGFTEAFF
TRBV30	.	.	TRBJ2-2	TGTGCCTGGAGTGCAGGGGTCGGGGAGCTGTTTTTT	CAWSAGVGELFF
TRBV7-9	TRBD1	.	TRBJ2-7	TGTGCCAGCAGCCCACCCGGGACAGGGGCCTACGAGCAGTACTTC	CASSPPGTGAYEQYF
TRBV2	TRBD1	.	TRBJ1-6	TGTGCCAGCAGTCTATCCGGGACAGGGGGTAATTCACCCCTCCACTTT	CASSLSGTGGNSPLHF
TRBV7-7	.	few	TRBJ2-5	TGTGCTAGCAGCTTAGGGGGTCCGGGGGTAGAGACCCAGTACTTC	CASSLGGPGVETQYF
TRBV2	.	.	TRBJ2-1	TGTGCCAGCAGTGAGCGGGCCTCCTACAATGAGCAGTTCTTC	CASSERASYNEQFF
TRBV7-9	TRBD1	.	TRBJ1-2	TGTGCCAGCAGCTTGGGGGGACAGGGTGACTATGGCTACACCTTC	CASSLGGQGDYGYTF
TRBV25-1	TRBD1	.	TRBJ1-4	TGTGCCAGCAGCGATGACAGGGGCTTAAAACTGTTTTTT	CASSDDRGLKLFF